This T cell receptor beta chain was sequenced during a study of cytomegalovirus exposure and HLA in healthy donors. PCR was performed using 60 Vbeta and 13 Jbeta primers. This table comes from immunoSEQ multiplex PCR, and its TCRdb copy is limited to in-frame clones, with some not included. This table holds fewer than 110,000 clones, around four fifths found once. V was pared by 3 bases and J by 2 bases, with 11 bases of the junction left unmatched. The CDR3 is made up of 17 amino acids. Looked up from germline, CDR1 is MNHEY and CDR2 is SMNVEV (reference sequence). This clone was recorded a few times.

The chain links TRBV27 to TRBJ1-2; 8 bases line up with TRBD1. The clonotype was recovered from a man aged 25 to 45 in good health and CMV-seronegative. Source material: PBMCs. The CDR3 region has the DNA TGTGCCAGCAGTTTGAATACAGGGGGGAACCTAAACTATGGCTACACCTTC. Its protein product is CASSLNTGGNLNYGYTF.